The source of this TCR beta chain is a study of Graves' ophthalmopathy and Graves' hyperthyroidism. Using RNA transcripts, the TCR beta CDR3 regions were amplified. Investigators did first-round RT-PCR with HTBI primers, then second-round multiplex PCR. TCRdb reprocessed the multiplex PCR reads with MiXCR, giving one entry per CDR3 protein. The table shows about 660,000 distinct CDR3 sequences, with under 50% occurring only once. Ophthalmopathy donors' eye disease showed moderate-to-severe activity, CAS of at least 3, NOSPECS of at least 4 and duration under 3 months. CDR1 and CDR2 from the germline V gene are SQVTM and ANQGSEA. This CDR3 spans 18 amino acids. The ends lost 6 bases at V and 1 base at J; junction bases unmatched: 20.

This TCR came from an adult man with Graves' ophthalmopathy. The sequencing sample was made of peripheral blood. The chain recombines TRBV29-1 with TRBJ2-7, with 8 nucleotides matching TRBD1. The CDR3 protein is CSVAAPFTGGQLSYEQYF. DNA of the CDR3: TGCAGCGTAGCGGCCCCATTTACAGGGGGACAGTTATCCTACGAGCAGTACTTC.